The TCR beta chain under discussion was sequenced for a study of T-cell reconstitution after alpha-beta-depleted transplantation in children. Germline values: CDR1 MNHEY, CDR2 SVGAGI. The CDR3 contains 14 residues. V was trimmed by 2 bases and J by 3 bases, leaving 10 bases between them. In regard to this clonotype: The antigen remains unidentified.

Findings and caveats of the study: One year post-transplant, T-cell counts and diversity were largely derived from T cells produced anew.

For TCRbeta, the library was prepared with unique molecular identifiers. TCRdb used MiXCR to reprocess the PCR reads, holding one entry per CDR3 protein. The sample includes 700,000 to 950,000 distinct CDR3 sequences, approximately 15% of them seen just once. The TCR was taken from a male patient between 5 and 17 years old who had a stem cell transplant for acute lymphoblastic leukemia, so the T cells may come from the graft donor. The sample was PBMCs, mostly from graft donor cells, taken 360 days after TCRalphabeta/CD19-depleted stem cell transplant. This chain joins TRBV6-5 and TRBJ1-2; no reliable D call. The CDR3 DNA sequence: TGTGCCAGCAGTTACACGAGACCCTACTATGGCTACACCTTC. The encoded protein is CASSYTRPYYGYTF.